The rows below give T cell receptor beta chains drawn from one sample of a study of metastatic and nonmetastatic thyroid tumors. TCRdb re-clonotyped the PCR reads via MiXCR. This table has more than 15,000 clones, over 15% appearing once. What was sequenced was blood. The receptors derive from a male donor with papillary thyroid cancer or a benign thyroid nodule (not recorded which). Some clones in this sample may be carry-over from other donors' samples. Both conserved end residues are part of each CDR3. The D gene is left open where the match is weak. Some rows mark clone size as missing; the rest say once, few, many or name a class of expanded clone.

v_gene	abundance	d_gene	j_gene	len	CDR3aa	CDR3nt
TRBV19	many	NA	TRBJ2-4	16	CASSPPASVAKNIQYF	TGTGCCAGTAGCCCTCCCGCGAGCGTAGCCAAAAACATTCAGTACTTC
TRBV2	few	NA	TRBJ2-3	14	CASRGQISTDTQYF	TGTGCCAGCAGGGGCCAAATTAGCACAGATACGCAGTATTTT
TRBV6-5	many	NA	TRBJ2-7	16	CASSYFARGSSYEQYF	TGTGCCAGCAGTTACTTTGCCAGGGGAAGCTCCTACGAGCAGTACTTC
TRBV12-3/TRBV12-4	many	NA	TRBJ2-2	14	CASSLGGNTGELFF	TGTGCCAGCAGTTTAGGGGGAAACACCGGGGAGCTGTTTTTT
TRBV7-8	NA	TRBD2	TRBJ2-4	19	CASSHRTSGRTNDKNIQYF	TGTGCCAGCAGCCACCGAACTAGCGGGAGGACGAATGACAAAAACATTCAGTACTTC
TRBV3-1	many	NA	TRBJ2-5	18	CASSQGLLPGNNYETQYF	TGTGCCAGCAGCCAAGGCTTACTTCCGGGGAATAACTATGAGACCCAGTACTTC
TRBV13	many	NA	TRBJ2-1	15	CASSLTWTTYNEQFF	TGTGCCAGCAGCTTAACCTGGACCACCTACAATGAGCAGTTCTTC
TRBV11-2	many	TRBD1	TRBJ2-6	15	CASSVDRVGANVLTF	TGTGCCAGCAGCGTCGACAGGGTCGGGGCCAACGTCCTGACTTTC
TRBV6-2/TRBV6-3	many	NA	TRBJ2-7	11	CASSRLREQYF	TGTGCCAGCAGTCGCCTTCGGGAGCAGTACTTC
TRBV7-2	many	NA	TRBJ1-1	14	CASSLIGVWTEAFF	TGTGCCAGCAGCTTAATCGGGGTATGGACTGAAGCTTTCTTT
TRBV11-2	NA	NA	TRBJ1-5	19	CASTETREPPFESNQPQHF	TGTGCCAGCACGGAGACGAGGGAACCCCCCTTTGAAAGCAATCAGCCCCAGCATTTT
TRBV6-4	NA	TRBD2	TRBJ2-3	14	CASSSGRAGDTQYF	TGTGCCAGCTCTAGCGGGAGGGCCGGAGATACGCAGTATTTT
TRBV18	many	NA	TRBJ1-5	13	CASSPGRNQPQHF	TGTGCCAGCTCCCCCGGGAGGAATCAGCCCCAGCATTTT
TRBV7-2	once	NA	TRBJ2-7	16	CASSLAGTRLRAEQYF	TGTGCCAGCAGCTTAGCCGGGACTCGCCTACGAGCGGAGCAGTACTTC